The sample holds a few counts of the clone carrying this T cell receptor (beta chain). This CDR3 has 14 amino acids. Looked up from germline, CDR1 is SGHRS and CDR2 is YFSETQ. V shed 2 bases, J shed 5 bases, and the junction held 4 bases outside the gene matches. TCRdb called the RT-PCR reads again in MiXCR, with one record for every CDR3 protein. The table lists almost 700,000 distinct CDR3 sequences, approximately 15% of them singletons, with 3% to 4.5% in the top ten. The rearrangement uses TRBV5-1 and TRBJ2-1; TRBD1 aligns across 7 bases. This receptor was identified in a female donor in good health, serving as a healthy control. Sequencing input: memory CD4+ T cells from blood. CDR3 coding DNA: TGCGCCAGCAGCTTCGGGGACAGCCACAATGAGCAGTTCTTC. Encoded protein: CASSFGDSHNEQFF.